Below, 20 T cell receptor beta chains from the same sample are listed, as sequenced in a study of blood T cell repertoires in COVID-19. Using immunoSEQ multiplex PCR, the repertoire was profiled, and TCRdb retains in-frame clones only, with some absent. The sample holds about 220,000 clones, approximately 85% seen once. The sample taken for sequencing was peripheral blood. The receptor set was obtained from a woman between 65 and 79 years old with COVID-19, enrolled during active disease.

V is TRBV11-3 and J is TRBJ1-2, with D hard to call. The CDR3 consists of 13 residues. CDR1 is SGHNT and CDR2 is YENEEA in the germline V gene. V dropped 1 base and J dropped 2 bases, with 5 bases sitting between them. The CDR3 nucleotides read TGTGCCAGCAGCTTAGGGCGGAACTATGGCTACACCTTC. Its protein product is CASSLGRNYGYTF.

The rearrangement links TRBV5-1 to TRBJ2-5, with D tentatively TRBD1 (6 bases). The CDR3 is made up of 15 amino acids. Trimming took 1 base from V and 7 from J, leaving 17 bases between them. Germline assignment: CDR1 SGHRS and CDR2 YFSETQ. CDR3 loop: CASSLRTATERTQYF. In nucleotides, the CDR3 is TGCGCCAGCAGCTTGAGGACAGCAACGGAGAGGACCCAGTACTTC.

The V gene is TRBV7-2, the J gene TRBJ1-5, with D possibly matching TRBD1 (5 bases). The CDR3 has 15 residues. The germline V gene encodes CDR1 SGHTA and CDR2 FQGNSA. V was trimmed by 4 bases and J by 11 bases, leaving 21 bases between them. The CDR3: CASSYGGTDLWTQHF. The DNA of the CDR3 is TGTGCCAGCAGCTATGGAGGGACCGACTTATGGACCCAGCATTTT. Together with reference TRBV7-2 and TRBJ1-5, the CDR3 gives the full variable domain: GAGVSQSPSNKVTEKGKDVELRCDPISGHTALYWYRQSLGQGLEFLIYFQGNSAPDKSGLPSDRFSAERTGGSVSTLTIQRTQQEDSAVYLCASSYGGTDLWTQHFGDGTRLSIL.

This clone was observed a single time. This chain uses TRBV18 with TRBJ1-3; weak D call: TRBD1 (5 bases). Per the germline V gene, CDR1 is KGHSH and CDR2 is LQKENI. The CDR3 is 16 amino acids. V was clipped by 2 bases and J by 2 bases, with 13 bases between them. Here the CDR3 DNA reads TGTGCCAGCTCACCATCGCAGGGTAACACTGGAAACACCATATATTTT. It translates to CASSPSQGNTGNTIYF. Full variable domain (remainder filled in from reference TRBV18 and TRBJ1-3): NAGVMQNPRHLVRRRGQEARLRCSPMKGHSHVYWYRQLPEEGLKFMVYLQKENIIDESGMPKERFSAEFPKEGPSILRIQQVVRGDSAAYFCASSPSQGNTGNTIYFGEGSWLTVV.

V is TRBV19 and J is TRBJ2-7; D unresolved. This CDR3 region has 14 residues. From germline, CDR1 is LNHDA and CDR2 SQIVND (reference sequence). Trimming took off 3 bases at V and 1 base at J, with 10 bases between the two ends. The CDR3 DNA reads TGTGCCAGTAGTATGGAGACTGAATCCTACGAGCAGTACTTC. This encodes CASSMETESYEQYF.

This chain links TRBV19 with TRBJ1-5; weak D call: TRBD1 (5 bases). CDR3 length: 18 residues. Trimming pared 5 bases from V and 3 bases from J, leaving 23 bases between. Looked up from germline, CDR1 is LNHDA and CDR2 is SQIVND (reference sequence). Here the CDR3 reads CASSLTRPDSLLNQPQHF. The CDR3 DNA reads as TGTGCCAGTAGTCTTACACGCCCCGACAGCCTCCTCAATCAGCCCCAGCATTTT.

The V gene is TRBV14, the J gene TRBJ2-3, with 10 positions matching TRBD2. Trimming removed 4 bases from V and 4 bases from J; junction bases left unmatched: 11. The CDR3 totals 17 residues. The germline CDR1 and CDR2 sequences are SGHDN and FVKESK. The CDR3 loop reads CASSRFLAGVSADTQYF. The DNA of the CDR3 is TGTGCCAGCAGCCGCTTTCTAGCGGGAGTAAGCGCAGATACGCAGTATTTT.

This clone was seen just once. The chain couples TRBV2 to TRBJ1-1, with D possibly being TRBD1 (6 bases). The V end was cut by 8 bases, the J end by 1 base, with 11 bases between. The CDR3 runs 13 residues. Per the germline V gene, CDR1 is SNHLY and CDR2 is FYNNEI. The CDR3 region has the DNA TGTGCCAGCCACAGGGAGAGGAACACTGAAGCTTTCTTT. As protein: CASHRERNTEAFF. The variable domain in full, completed from reference TRBV2 and TRBJ1-1, reads EPEVTQTPSHQVTQMGQEVILRCVPISNHLYFYWYRQILGQKVEFLVSFYNNEISEKSEIFDDQFSVERPDGSNFTLKIRSTKLEDSAMYFCASHRERNTEAFFGQGTRLTVV.

The chain is built from TRBV9 and TRBJ1-2; the match to TRBD1 covers 7 bases. Germline CDR1 SGDLS, CDR2 YYNGEE. The CDR3 is 14 amino acids. Trimming cost V 3 bases and J 5 bases; bases outside gene matches: 7. CDR3 amino acids: CASSDATGSYGYTF. The CDR3, as DNA: TGTGCCAGCAGCGACGCGACAGGGTCTTATGGCTACACCTTC.

The chain employs TRBV7-6 and TRBJ1-6; perhaps TRBD1 as D (5 bases). The CDR3 is 15 amino acids. The germline CDR1 and CDR2 sequences are SGHVS and FNYEAQ. V dropped 5 bases and J dropped 2 bases, with 10 bases sitting between them. The CDR3 loop reads CASSPGMAYNSPLHF. The CDR3 coding sequence is TGTGCCAGCAGCCCAGGGATGGCCTATAATTCACCCCTCCACTTT.

The genes are TRBV18 and TRBJ2-5, with D possibly matching TRBD1 (6 bases). The CDR3 totals 15 residues. Between the trimmed V and J ends, which lost 1 base and 1 base, there was a span of 10 bases. Germline assignment: CDR1 KGHSH and CDR2 LQKENI. The CDR3 DNA reads TGTGCCAGCTCACCACGGACAGACACCCAAGAGACCCAGTACTTC. It yields the protein CASSPRTDTQETQYF.

The chain carries TRBV5-1 and TRBJ2-2; TRBD1 matches at 7 bases. Per germline, CDR1 SGHRS and CDR2 YFSETQ. The CDR3 extends over 15 amino acids. With V trimmed by 1 base and J by 3 bases, 3 bases remained unmatched. CDR3 protein: CASSLRQGDTGELFF. The DNA of the CDR3 is TGCGCCAGCAGCTTGAGGCAGGGGGACACCGGGGAGCTGTTTTTT.

The rearrangement joins TRBV7-2 to TRBJ2-7, with TRBD1 matching 9 bases. V gave up 5 bases and J gave up 7 bases; unmatched junction bases: 12. Germline CDR1 SGHTA, CDR2 FQGNSA. The CDR3 consists of 15 residues. The CDR3 is CASSRGDRALGEQYF. The DNA for the CDR3 is TGTGCCAGCAGCCGGGGGGACAGGGCTTTGGGGGAGCAGTACTTC.

This clone appeared a few times. This chain uses TRBV4-3 with TRBJ2-1; TRBD1 is a possible D gene (5 bases). The germline V gene encodes CDR1 LGHNA and CDR2 YSLEER. This CDR3 has 15 residues. The V gene lost 1 base and the J gene lost 4 bases, with 11 bases spanning the gap. Written as DNA, the CDR3 is TGCGCCAGCAGCCAAGGGACAAGATTATACAATGAGCAGTTCTTC. This translates into CASSQGTRLYNEQFF.

On this clone: Germline is not matched at one junction end, which may reflect a read error. V and J are TRBV19 and TRBJ1-2, with TRBD1 matching 12 bases. Germline values: CDR1 LNHDA, CDR2 SQIVND (reference sequence). CDR3 length: 17 residues. Here the CDR3 DNA reads TGTGCCAGTAGTATAGGAGGGACAGGGGGCGGACTCTATCGCTACACCTTC. Translating gives CASSIGGTGGGLYRYTF.

The chain couples TRBV7-9 to TRBJ1-6; 7 nucleotides align to TRBD1. The germline V gene encodes CDR1 SEHNR and CDR2 FQNEAQ (reference sequence). V lost 5 bases to trimming and J lost 4 bases; unmatched junction nucleotides: 11. The CDR3 totals 17 residues. CDR3 loop: CASSTPAGDRYNSPLHF. The CDR3 nucleotides read TGTGCCAGCAGCACCCCCGCAGGGGACAGATATAATTCACCCCTCCACTTT.

The chain has TRBV14 and TRBJ2-7; D is uncertain. The germline CDR1 and CDR2 sequences are SGHDN and FVKESK. Trimming took off 6 bases at V and 0 bases at J, with 15 bases between the two ends. The CDR3 extends over 15 amino acids. The CDR3 loop is CASSLISGFSYEQYF. Written as DNA, the CDR3 is TGTGCCAGCAGTCTTATTTCCGGGTTCTCCTACGAGCAGTACTTC.

The chain joins TRBV4-2 to TRBJ2-7; 12 nucleotides align to TRBD1. V shed 1 base and J 7 bases; nucleotides not matched to a gene: 8. Germline-derived CDR1 and CDR2 are LGHNA and YNFKEQ. The CDR3 loop spans 16 amino acids. DNA of the CDR3: TGTGCCAGCAGCCAAGTGGCGGGACAGGGGGCGCGGGAGCAGTACTTC. Its translation: CASSQVAGQGAREQYF.

The chain couples TRBV18 to TRBJ1-2, with 8 positions matching TRBD1. V gave up 6 bases and J gave up 4 bases; unmatched junction bases: 4. CDR3 length equals 13 residues. From germline, CDR1 is KGHSH and CDR2 LQKENI. This CDR3 is CASSTGEGYGYTF. The CDR3 DNA is TGTGCCAGCTCGACAGGGGAAGGCTATGGCTACACCTTC.

The chain combines TRBV7-2 with TRBJ1-2; TRBD1 agrees at 7 bases. With 5 bases clipped from V and 7 bases from J, the junction kept 10 bases outside the gene matches. Germline values: CDR1 SGHTA, CDR2 FQGNSA. This CDR3 contains 14 residues. The CDR3: CASSVIQGSSGYTF. DNA of the CDR3: TGTGCCAGCAGCGTAATACAGGGGTCGAGTGGCTACACCTTC.